This T cell receptor (beta chain) was profiled in a study of blood T cell repertoires in COVID-19. Study-level background: COVID-19 samples, acute and convalescent, were from the United States, Italy and Spain. In each case, the material was cDNA or gDNA derived from T cells, B-cell-depleted T cells, or PBMCs.

After removal of 4 bases from V and 10 bases from J, the junction contained 18 bases not matched to a gene. Germline V gene sequence: CDR1 MNHNS, CDR2 SASEGT. This CDR3 is 18 amino acids long. Original data processing: Amplification from reference gene primers served as the basis for estimated nucleated cell counts. The assay was immunoSEQ multiplex PCR, and TCRdb's table has in-frame clones only and misses some. V, J and clone size were drawn from that table, and D and trimming were deduced from the DNA. The table records 80,000 or so clones, 70% to 90% of them present only once. Seattle's enrolled individuals joined amid active infection and were then monitored longitudinally.

The origin of this receptor is a man between 60 and 75 years old with COVID-19, enrolled during active disease. The source material was peripheral blood. The gene calls are TRBV6-1 and TRBJ2-1; 11 bases are a match to TRBD2. CDR3 DNA: TGTGCCAGCAGTGGCCCGCTAGGACTAGCGGGTCAACGGGTCGAGCAGTTCTTC. This codes for CASSGPLGLAGQRVEQFF.